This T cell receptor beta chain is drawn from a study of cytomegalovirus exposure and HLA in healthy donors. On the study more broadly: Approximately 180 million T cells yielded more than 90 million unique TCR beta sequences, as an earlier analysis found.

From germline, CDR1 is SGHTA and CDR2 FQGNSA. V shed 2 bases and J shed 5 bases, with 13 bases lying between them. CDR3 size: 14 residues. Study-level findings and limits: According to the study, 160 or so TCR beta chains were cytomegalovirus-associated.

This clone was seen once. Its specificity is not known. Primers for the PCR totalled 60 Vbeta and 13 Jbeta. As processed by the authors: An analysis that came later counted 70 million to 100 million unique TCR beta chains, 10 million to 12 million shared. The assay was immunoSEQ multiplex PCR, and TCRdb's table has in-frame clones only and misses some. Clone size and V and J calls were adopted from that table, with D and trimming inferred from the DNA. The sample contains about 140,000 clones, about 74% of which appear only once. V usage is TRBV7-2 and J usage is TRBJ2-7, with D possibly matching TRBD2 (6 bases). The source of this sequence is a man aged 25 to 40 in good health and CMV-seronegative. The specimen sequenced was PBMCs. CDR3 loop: CASSLSGSLNEQYF. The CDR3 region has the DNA TGTGCCAGCAGCTTATCCGGGAGCCTCAACGAGCAGTACTTC.